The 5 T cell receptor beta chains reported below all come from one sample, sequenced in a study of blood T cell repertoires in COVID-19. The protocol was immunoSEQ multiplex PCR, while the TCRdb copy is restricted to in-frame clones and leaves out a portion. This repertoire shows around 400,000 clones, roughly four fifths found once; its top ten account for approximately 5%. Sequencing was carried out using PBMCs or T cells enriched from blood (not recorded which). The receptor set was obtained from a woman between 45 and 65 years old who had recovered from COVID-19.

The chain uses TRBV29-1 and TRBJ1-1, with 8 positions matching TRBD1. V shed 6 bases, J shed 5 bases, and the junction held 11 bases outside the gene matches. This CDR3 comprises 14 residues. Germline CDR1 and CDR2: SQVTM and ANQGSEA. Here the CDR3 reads CSVDRTGLWTEAFF. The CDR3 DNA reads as TGCAGCGTCGACAGGACAGGGTTGTGGACTGAAGCTTTCTTT.

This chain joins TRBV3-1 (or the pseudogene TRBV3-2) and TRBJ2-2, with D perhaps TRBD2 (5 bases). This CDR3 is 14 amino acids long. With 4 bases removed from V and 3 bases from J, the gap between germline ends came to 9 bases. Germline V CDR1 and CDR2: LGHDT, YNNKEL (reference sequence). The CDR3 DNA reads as TGTGCCAGCAGCCCTGGAGGTCACACCGGGGAGCTGTTTTTT. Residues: CASSPGGHTGELFF.

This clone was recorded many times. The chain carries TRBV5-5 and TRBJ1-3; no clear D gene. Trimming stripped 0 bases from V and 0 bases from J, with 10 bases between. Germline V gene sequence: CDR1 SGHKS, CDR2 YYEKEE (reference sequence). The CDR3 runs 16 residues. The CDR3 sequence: CASSLEAGPSGNTIYF. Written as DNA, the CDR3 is TGTGCCAGCAGCTTGGAGGCAGGCCCCTCTGGAAACACCATATATTTT.

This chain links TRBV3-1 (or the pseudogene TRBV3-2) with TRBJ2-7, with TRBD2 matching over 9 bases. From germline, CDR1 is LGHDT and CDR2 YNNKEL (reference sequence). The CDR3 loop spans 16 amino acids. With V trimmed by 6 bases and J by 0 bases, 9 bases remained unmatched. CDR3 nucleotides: TGTGCCAGCAGTCGTAGCGGGGGCCCTCACTCCTACGAGCAGTACTTC. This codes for CASSRSGGPHSYEQYF.

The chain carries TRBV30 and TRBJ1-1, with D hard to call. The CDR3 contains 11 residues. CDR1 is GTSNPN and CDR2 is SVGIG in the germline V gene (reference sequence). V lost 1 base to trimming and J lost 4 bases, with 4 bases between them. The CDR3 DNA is TGTGCCTGGAGTGAGAGCACTGAAGCTTTCTTT. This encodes CAWSESTEAFF.